Sequencing of this T cell receptor (beta chain) was carried out in a study of blood T cell repertoires in COVID-19. The method was immunoSEQ multiplex PCR; TCRdb's version includes in-frame clones alone and lacks a portion of them. The sample has a few hundred thousand clones, about 89% seen once; the top ten hold about 1.2%. The germline V and J ends were trimmed by 4 bases and 7 bases, with 15 bases remaining between them. The length of the CDR3 is 14 residues. The germline gives CDR1 SGDLS, CDR2 YYNGEE. Sample: peripheral blood. The chain has TRBV9 and TRBJ2-1; D remains unclear. The source of this sequence is a middle-aged man with acute or convalescent COVID-19. CDR3 nucleotide sequence: TGTGCCAGCAGCCTTCTCACTGAGAGTAATGAGCAGTTCTTC. Translated, it gives CASSLLTESNEQFF.